Presented here are 14 T cell receptor beta chains from one specimen sequenced in a study of brain metastases from non-small cell lung cancer. Sequencing was performed with immunoSEQ multiplex PCR; in TCRdb, only in-frame clones are kept and a portion is missing. The sample lists 7,500 to 8,000 clones; around 85% were seen once. The sample consisted of primary lung tumor tissue. All receptors come from a donor over 35 with non-small cell lung cancer.

The rearrangement joins TRBV5-4 to TRBJ1-1, with a tentative D call TRBD1 (5 bases). Trimming left V 0 bases short and J 5 bases short, with 11 bases between. The CDR3 has 14 amino acids. Germline CDR1 is SGHNT and CDR2 is YYREEE (reference sequence). The CDR3 reads CASSLEGENTEAFF. CDR3 bases: TGTGCCAGCAGCTTGGAAGGGGAGAATACTGAAGCTTTCTTT. The full variable domain, in which reference TRBV5-4 and TRBJ1-1 provide the parts outside the CDR3, is ETGVTQSPTHLIKTRGQQVTLRCSSQSGHNTVSWYQQALGQGPQFIFQYYREEENGRGNFPPRFSGLQFPNYSSELNVNALELDDSALYLCASSLEGENTEAFFGQGTRLTVV.

This clone was picked up a small number of times. The CDR3 DNA sequence: TGTGCCACCAGACAGGACTCGAACACTGAAGCTTTCTTT. This encodes CATRQDSNTEAFF. The V and J genes are TRBV15 and TRBJ1-1; TRBD1 might be the D (5 bases). There are 13 residues in the CDR3. Trimming stripped 6 bases from V and 1 base from J, with 9 bases between. Looked up from germline, CDR1 is LNHNV and CDR2 is YYDKDF (reference sequence).

The chain is built from TRBV28 and TRBJ1-1, with D tentatively TRBD1 (6 bases). Germline V lookup: CDR1 MDHEN, CDR2 SYDVKM. V was cut by 7 bases and J by 1 base, with 16 bases left in between. This CDR3 is built from 15 residues. The CDR3 reads CASKGLGDTNTEAFF. The CDR3 DNA reads TGTGCCAGCAAAGGGCTAGGGGACACGAACACTGAAGCTTTCTTT. The complete variable domain, with remaining parts taken from reference TRBV28 and TRBJ1-1, reads DVKVTQSSRYLVKRTGEKVFLECVQDMDHENMFWYRQDPGLGLRLIYFSYDVKMKEKGDIPEGYSVSREKKERFSLILESASTNQTSMYLCASKGLGDTNTEAFFGQGTRLTVV.

The DNA for the CDR3 is TGTGCCAGCATATGGGGAGATGACTCACCCCTCCACTTT. Its translation: CASIWGDDSPLHF. The chain employs TRBV6-5 and TRBJ1-6; D uncertain. CDR1 and CDR2 from the germline V gene are MNHEY and SVGAGI. This CDR3 has 13 residues. Trimming shortened V by 7 bases and J by 10 bases, and 14 bases separated the two germline ends.

This clone was observed a single time. This chain connects TRBV18 to TRBJ1-5; TRBD1 agrees at 10 bases. The CDR3 has 14 residues. The junction had 2 bases not matched to a gene; V was cut back by 4 bases and J by 5 bases. Germline CDR1 is KGHSH and CDR2 is LQKENI. CDR3 sequence: CASSLGTGDQPQHF. In DNA form, the CDR3 reads TGTGCCAGCTCACTCGGGACAGGGGATCAGCCCCAGCATTTT.

The V and J genes are TRBV6-5 and TRBJ1-5, with 9 nucleotides matching TRBD1. Germline CDR1 and CDR2: MNHEY and SVGAGI. V trimming: 5 bases; J trimming: 6 bases; junction bases outside the gene matches: 2. The CDR3 covers 13 residues. CDR3 bases: TGTGCCAGCAGTACAGGGGGCGGTCAGCCCCAGCATTTT. It encodes CASSTGGGQPQHF.

The chain links TRBV2 to TRBJ2-6, with 8 bases aligning to TRBD2. V dropped 5 bases and J dropped 4; count of bases not matched to a gene: 1. Germline-derived CDR1 and CDR2 are SNHLY and FYNNEI. This CDR3 is built from 14 residues. Here the CDR3 DNA reads TGTGCCAGCAGTCGACTAGCGGGGGCCAACGTCCTGACTTTC. Translating it yields CASSRLAGANVLTF. Full variable domain (remainder filled in from reference TRBV2 and TRBJ2-6): EPEVTQTPSHQVTQMGQEVILRCVPISNHLYFYWYRQILGQKVEFLVSFYNNEISEKSEIFDDQFSVERPDGSNFTLKIRSTKLEDSAMYFCASSRLAGANVLTFGAGSRLTVL.

V gene TRBV2 combines with J gene TRBJ2-6; the D is unclear. The V and J ends lost 5 bases and 2 bases respectively, with 10 bases between them. The CDR3 covers 15 residues. Per the germline V gene, CDR1 is SNHLY and CDR2 is FYNNEI. In nucleotides, the CDR3 is TGTGCCAGCAGTTCCTACACGACTGGGGCCAACGTCCTGACTTTC. This translates into CASSSYTTGANVLTF.

The V gene is TRBV14, the J gene TRBJ2-5; tentatively, D is TRBD2 (6 bases). This CDR3 has 16 amino acids. CDR1 is SGHDN and CDR2 is FVKESK in the germline V gene. Trimming removed 0 bases from V and 4 bases from J, with 15 bases in between. CDR3: CASSQDFPAGGETQYF. The CDR3 DNA is TGTGCCAGCAGCCAAGATTTTCCAGCCGGGGGAGAGACCCAGTACTTC. Supplemented by reference TRBV14 and TRBJ2-5, the full variable domain reads EAGVTQFPSHSVIEKGQTVTLRCDPISGHDNLYWYRRVMGKEIKFLLHFVKESKQDESGMPNNRFLAERTGGTYSTLKVQPAELEDSGVYFCASSQDFPAGGETQYFGPGTRLLVL.

This sequence joins TRBV10-1 and TRBJ1-4, with D unresolved. The ends were cut back, 5 bases at V and 0 bases at J, with 7 bases in the middle. The CDR3 totals 14 residues. Germline lookup yields CDR1 WNHNN and CDR2 SYGVQD (reference sequence). The DNA of the CDR3 is TGCGCCAGCAGTCCGACGTCAACTAATGAAAAACTGTTTTTT. It yields the protein CASSPTSTNEKLFF.

V usage is TRBV5-4 and J usage is TRBJ2-2; TRBD2 aligns across 10 bases. V trimming: 5 bases; J trimming: 5 bases; junction bases outside the gene matches: 3. Per the germline V gene, CDR1 is SGHNT and CDR2 is YYREEE (reference sequence). This CDR3 is 14 amino acids long. In DNA form, the CDR3 reads TGTGCCAGCAGGAGCGGGGGGGCGACCGGGGAGCTGTTTTTT. Its protein is CASRSGGATGELFF.

This chain uses TRBV30 with TRBJ2-5; 9 nucleotides line up with TRBD2. The trim removed 2 bases at V and 4 bases at J, leaving 8 bases unmatched. There are 15 residues in the CDR3. The V gene's germline CDR1 is GTSNPN and CDR2 SVGIG (reference sequence). This chain's CDR3 is CAWSLGRGGLETQYF. CDR3 coding DNA: TGTGCCTGGAGTTTGGGGCGGGGGGGCCTAGAGACCCAGTACTTC. Combining the CDR3 with reference TRBV30 and TRBJ2-5 gives the whole variable domain SQTIHQWPATLVQPVGSPLSLECTVEGTSNPNLYWYRQAAGRGLQLLFYSVGIGQISSEVPQNLSASRPQDRQFILSSKKLLLSDSGFYLCAWSLGRGGLETQYFGPGTRLLVL.

Concerning this clone: Germline and junction disagree at one end, which may indicate a read error. The chain employs TRBV6-1 and TRBJ1-5; D ambiguous. Looked up from germline, CDR1 is MNHNS and CDR2 is SASEGT. The CDR3 contains 16 residues. CDR3 protein: CVSSERTAPAYQPQHF. The CDR3 DNA reads as TGTGTCAGCAGTGAAAGAACCGCGCCAGCGTATCAGCCCCAGCATTTT.

This sequence joins TRBV19 and TRBJ2-3; perhaps TRBD1 as D (6 bases). The germline V gene encodes CDR1 LNHDA and CDR2 SQIVND (reference sequence). This CDR3 has 13 residues. Trimming stripped 6 bases from V and 6 bases from J, with 13 bases between. The CDR3 loop reads CASSPWTVDTQYF. The CDR3 nucleotides are TGTGCCAGTAGCCCATGGACAGTGGATACGCAGTATTTT.